The 7 T cell receptor beta chains below come from one sample, sequenced in a study of cytomegalovirus exposure and HLA in healthy donors. Researchers ran the PCR with 60 Vbeta and 13 Jbeta primers. The protocol was immunoSEQ multiplex PCR, while the TCRdb copy is restricted to in-frame clones and leaves out a portion. The repertoire includes under 250,000 clones, about 80% of them detected once, and about 7.3% sits in the top ten. The sequenced sample consisted of PBMCs. These receptors were collected from an older woman in good health and CMV-seropositive.

The rearrangement links TRBV7-3 to TRBJ2-3; 8 nucleotides line up with TRBD2. In germline, CDR1 is SGHTA, CDR2 FQGTGA. This CDR3 contains 14 residues. The V segment lost 5 bases and the J segment 3 bases; nucleotides outside the gene matches: 4. The CDR3 region is CASSPGLATDTQYF. As DNA, the CDR3 is TGTGCCAGCAGCCCCGGACTAGCAACAGATACGCAGTATTTT.

The chain employs TRBV15 and TRBJ1-5; maybe TRBD1 (6 bases). With 3 bases removed from V and 3 bases from J, the gap between germline ends came to 21 bases. This CDR3 is 18 amino acids long. CDR1 is LNHNV and CDR2 is YYDKDF in the germline V gene (reference sequence). This chain's CDR3 is CATSSLGVQGPFNQPQHF. Here the CDR3 DNA reads TGTGCCACCAGCAGCCTAGGGGTACAGGGCCCTTTCAATCAGCCCCAGCATTTT.

The V gene is TRBV7-9, the J gene TRBJ2-3; D might be TRBD1 (5 bases). Trimming cost V 5 bases and J 7 bases, with 16 bases left between them. CDR3 length equals 14 residues. CDR1 is SEHNR, CDR2 FQNEAQ, per germline (reference sequence). CDR3 loop: CASSQGGASHTQYF. The CDR3 DNA reads TGTGCCAGCAGCCAAGGTGGGGCTTCTCATACGCAGTATTTT.

The genes are TRBV2 and TRBJ2-4; D possibly corresponds to TRBD1 (6 bases). The CDR3 consists of 16 residues. V lost 3 bases and J 0 bases, leaving 12 bases between the germline ends. Germline V CDR1 and CDR2: SNHLY, FYNNEI. CDR3 sequence reads: CASSEPGAIAKNIQYF. Written as DNA, the CDR3 is TGTGCCAGCAGTGAGCCAGGGGCGATAGCCAAAAACATTCAGTACTTC.

This sequence joins TRBV12-5 and TRBJ1-2, with 7 bases identical to TRBD1. The germline CDR1 and CDR2 sequences are LGHNT and FRNRAP. J lost 11 bases, V lost 4 bases, and 10 bases had no gene match. CDR3 length: 13 residues. The CDR3 region is CASGSGPRQGYTF. The CDR3 DNA is TGTGCTAGTGGTTCAGGACCTCGACAGGGATACACCTTC.

The V and J genes are TRBV5-6 and TRBJ2-3; D is unresolved. The V gene lost 0 bases and the J gene lost 7 bases, with 9 bases spanning the gap. This CDR3 contains 13 residues. CDR1 is SGHDT, CDR2 YYEEEE, per germline. DNA of the CDR3: TGTGCCAGCAGCTTGGCCGGCGGAAATACGCAGTATTTT. Its translation is CASSLAGGNTQYF. Full variable domain (rest looked up from reference TRBV5-6 and TRBJ2-3): DAGVTQSPTHLIKTRGQQVTLRCSPKSGHDTVSWYQQALGQGPQFIFQYYEEEERQRGNFPDRFSGHQFPNYSSELNVNALLLGDSALYLCASSLAGGNTQYFGPGTRLTVL.

The chain employs TRBV27 and TRBJ1-2; TRBD1 aligns across 8 bases. Germline loops: CDR1 MNHEY, CDR2 SMNVEV (reference sequence). The CDR3 is made up of 14 amino acids. V shed 4 bases and J 2 bases; nucleotides not matched to a gene: 3. CDR3 in amino acids: CASSSRQGNYGYTF. The CDR3 region has the DNA TGTGCCAGCAGTTCACGACAGGGGAACTATGGCTACACCTTC.